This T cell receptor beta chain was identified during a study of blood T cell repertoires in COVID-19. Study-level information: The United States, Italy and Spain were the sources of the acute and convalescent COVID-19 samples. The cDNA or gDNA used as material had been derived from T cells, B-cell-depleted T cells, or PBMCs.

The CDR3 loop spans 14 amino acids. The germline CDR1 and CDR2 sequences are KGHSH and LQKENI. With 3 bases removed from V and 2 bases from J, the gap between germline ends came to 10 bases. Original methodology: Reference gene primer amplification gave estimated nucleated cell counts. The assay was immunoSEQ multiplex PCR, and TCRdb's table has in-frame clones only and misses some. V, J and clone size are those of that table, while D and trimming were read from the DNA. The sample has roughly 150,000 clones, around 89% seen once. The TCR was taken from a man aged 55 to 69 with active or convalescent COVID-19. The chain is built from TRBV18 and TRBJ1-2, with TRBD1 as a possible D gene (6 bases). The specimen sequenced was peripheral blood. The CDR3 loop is CASSPDSGNYGYTF. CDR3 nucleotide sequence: TGTGCCAGCTCACCGGACAGTGGGAACTATGGCTACACCTTC.